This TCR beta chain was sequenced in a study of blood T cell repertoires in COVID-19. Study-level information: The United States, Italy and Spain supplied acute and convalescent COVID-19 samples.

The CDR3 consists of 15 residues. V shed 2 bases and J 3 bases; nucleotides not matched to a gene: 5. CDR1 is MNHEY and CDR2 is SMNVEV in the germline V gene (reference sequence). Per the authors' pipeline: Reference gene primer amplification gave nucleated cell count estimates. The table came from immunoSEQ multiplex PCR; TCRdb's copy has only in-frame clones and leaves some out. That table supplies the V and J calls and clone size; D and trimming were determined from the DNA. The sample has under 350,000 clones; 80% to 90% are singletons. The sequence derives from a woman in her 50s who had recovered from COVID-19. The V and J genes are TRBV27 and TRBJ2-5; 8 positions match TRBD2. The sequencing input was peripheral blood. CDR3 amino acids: CASSLNGGGKETQYF. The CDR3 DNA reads TGTGCCAGCAGTTTAAACGGCGGGGGGAAAGAGACCCAGTACTTC.